The sample holds a few counts of the clone carrying this TCR beta chain. No antigen is known for it. This sample was taken from a study of beta chain features in type 1 diabetes. Study-wide background: Patients and healthy donors were similar in age, gender and cell yields. Overall study results and limits: Type 1 diabetes patients had moderately but significantly shorter TCRB CDR3s in all four CD4+ subsets.

Of the isolated RNA, all was reverse transcribed, and so the sequenced material was expressed TCRB transcripts. Data came from immunoSEQ multiplex PCR; TCRdb stores just in-frame clones and leaves some out. The sample lists 300,000 to 400,000 clones, roughly 9% occurring once. A single heparinised blood sample, averaging approximately 0.12 L, was obtained per donor. CDR1 is LGHNA, CDR2 YSLEER, per germline. V lost 0 bases and J lost 0, with 6 bases in between. The CDR3 extends over 16 amino acids. Sequenced input: central memory CD4+ T cells from blood. This receptor was identified in a man younger than 40 with type 1 diabetes. The chain links TRBV4-3 to TRBJ2-6; D unresolved. CDR3 protein: CASSQDLSSGANVLTF. The CDR3 nucleotides read TGCGCCAGCAGCCAAGATCTTTCCTCTGGGGCCAACGTCCTGACTTTC.